This is a list of T cell receptor beta chains from one sample in a study of Graves' ophthalmopathy and Graves' hyperthyroidism. TCRdb passed the multiplex PCR reads through MiXCR, listing each CDR3 protein once. Here the sample spans about 640,000 distinct CDR3 sequences, about two fifths being singletons. Sequenced sample: peripheral blood. These receptors came from an adult man with Graves' ophthalmopathy. Each CDR3 is given with its conserved first and last residue. A D gene is named only where the DNA matches it firmly. Clone size is shown for a subset of rows, as once, few, many or a class of expanded clone.

NA | TRBJ2-3 | TRBV19 | TRBD1 | 14 | TGTGCCAGTAGTCGCCAGGACAGGGCAGATACGCAGTATTTT | CASSRQDRADTQYF
NA | TRBJ2-2 | TRBV7-8 | NA | 13 | TGTGCCAGCAGGGGAACAGTCTCTGGGGAGCTGTTTTTT | CASRGTVSGELFF
many | TRBJ1-3 | TRBV5-8 | TRBD1 | 13 | TGTGCCAGCAGGGGACAGGGGAGCAACACCATATATTTT | CASRGQGSNTIYF
NA | TRBJ1-5 | TRBV29-1 | NA | 12 | TGCAGCTGGGGTGAGGGCAATCAGCCCCAGCATTTT | CSWGEGNQPQHF
many | TRBJ1-2 | TRBV9 | NA | 14 | TGTGCCAGCAGCGTAGATGGCAGTGGCTATGGCTACACCTTC | CASSVDGSGYGYTF
NA | TRBJ2-3 | TRBV10-3 | TRBD2 | 15 | TGTGCCAGCTCTAGCGACGCGGGAGGCCGGAGCACGCAGTATTTT | CASSSDAGGRSTQYF
NA | TRBJ2-7 | TRBV10-3 | NA | 15 | TGTGCCATCGGGGGCCGGGATAGGGACGCCCACGAGCAGCACTTC | CAIGGRDRDAHEQHF
many | TRBJ1-5 | TRBV7-9 | TRBD1 | 17 | TGTGCCAGCAGCTTAGCCCGGGACAGTTATAGCAATCAGCCCCAGCATTTT | CASSLARDSYSNQPQHF
NA | TRBJ2-5 | TRBV7-8 | NA | 14 | TGTGCCAGCAGCTTATATCGGGCCCAGAGGACCCAGTACTTC | CASSLYRAQRTQYF
many | TRBJ1-2 | TRBV25-1 | TRBD1 | 18 | TGTGCCAGCAGTGAATTGGAGAACAACAGGGGGAATAGCTATGGCTACACCTTC | CASSELENNRGNSYGYTF